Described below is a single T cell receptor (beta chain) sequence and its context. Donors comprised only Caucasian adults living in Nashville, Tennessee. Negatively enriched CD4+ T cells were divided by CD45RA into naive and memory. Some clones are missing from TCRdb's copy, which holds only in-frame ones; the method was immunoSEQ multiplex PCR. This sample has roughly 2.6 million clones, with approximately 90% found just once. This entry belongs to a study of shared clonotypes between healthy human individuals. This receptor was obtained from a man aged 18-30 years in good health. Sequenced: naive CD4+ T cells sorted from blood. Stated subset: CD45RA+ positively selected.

CDR3 sequence: CASSTGTLGRGNTIYF. The CDR3, as DNA: TGTGCCAGCAGCACCGGGACACTGGGGCGTGGAAACACCATATATTTT. The chain combines TRBV6-6 with TRBJ1-3; possibly TRBD1 for D (6 bases). Germline-derived CDR1 and CDR2 are MNHNY and SVGAGI (reference sequence). The CDR3 runs 16 residues. V lost 6 bases and J lost 3, with 18 bases in between.